The clone carrying this TCR beta chain was detected a few times. Its antigen remains unknown. Together with a sample-barcoded 5' primer, a J-beta primer mix was included in a second PCR lasting about 6 to 11 cycles. Each cDNA molecule carried a tag from a template-switch adaptor that contained 12 random nucleotides. Every individual sample yielded 2.5 million or more paired-end reads (each containing CDR3). TCRdb re-analysed the 5' RACE reads in MiXCR, keeping a single row per CDR3 protein. Among roughly 720,000 distinct CDR3 sequences, approximately 53% were seen once, and the ten largest hold around 41%. There are 17 residues in the CDR3. CDR1 is MDHEN and CDR2 is SYDVKM in the germline V gene. J was trimmed by 4 bases and V by 7 bases; bases with no gene match: 16. The sample is drawn from a study of blood T cells in healthy people across ages. Study observations and caveats: Diversity estimates from one million T cells were considered underestimates. Greater diversity and more naive CD4+ cells were seen in long-lived donors than in aged donors.

The chain links TRBV28 to TRBJ2-7, with TRBD1 matching 10 bases. The sequencing sample was made of blood. The clonotype originates from a man at least 80 years old in good health. CDR3 sequence (DNA): TGTGCCAGCACCCCTTACGCAGGACAGGGGGTACCGTACGAGCAGTACTTC. Translating gives CASTPYAGQGVPYEQYF. Together with reference TRBV28 and TRBJ2-7, the CDR3 gives the full variable domain: DVKVTQSSRYLVKRTGEKVFLECVQDMDHENMFWYRQDPGLGLRLIYFSYDVKMKEKGDIPEGYSVSREKKERFSLILESASTNQTSMYLCASTPYAGQGVPYEQYFGPGTRLTVT.